Shown below are 26 T cell receptor beta chains from a single sample sequenced in a study of PD-L1 blockade in urothelial cancer. Sequencing was performed with immunoSEQ multiplex PCR; in TCRdb, only in-frame clones are kept and a portion is missing. This sample yields about 52,000 clones, of which more than 80% are seen a single time; 1% to 1.5% belongs to the top ten. Time point specified: pretreatment peripheral blood. Sequences were derived from PBMCs, sampled around atezolizumab (anti-PD-L1) treatment. The receptors come from a man aged 45 to 65 with urothelial cancer.

This chain uses TRBV19 with TRBJ2-1; TRBD2 matches 7 bases. V gave up 4 bases and J gave up 1 base; unmatched junction bases: 13. Germline loops: CDR1 LNHDA, CDR2 SQIVND (reference sequence). The CDR3 runs to 18 residues. CDR3 nucleotides: TGTGCCAGTAGTAAAAGAGGACCGGGACTACAGTCCTACAATGAGCAGTTCTTC. This translates into CASSKRGPGLQSYNEQFF.

The chain joins TRBV29-1 to TRBJ1-3, with D hard to call. V was shortened by 6 bases and J by 3 bases, with 18 bases between the two germline ends. Looked up from germline, CDR1 is SQVTM and CDR2 is ANQGSEA. The CDR3 is 15 amino acids. In DNA form, the CDR3 reads TGCAGCGTCGAATCCACGGTGCCTTTTGGAAACACCATATATTTT. As protein: CSVESTVPFGNTIYF.

V usage is TRBV27 and J usage is TRBJ2-1, with 7 bases lining up with TRBD2. Looked up from germline, CDR1 is MNHEY and CDR2 is SMNVEV (reference sequence). The CDR3 extends over 14 amino acids. With V trimmed by 5 bases and J by 6 bases, 7 bases remained unmatched. This CDR3 reads CASSIGRWGNEQFF. Written as DNA, the CDR3 is TGTGCCAGCAGTATCGGGAGGTGGGGCAATGAGCAGTTCTTC.

This clone was picked up one time. This chain connects TRBV7-2 to TRBJ2-5, with 9 bases fitting TRBD1. The CDR3 is 16 residues long. The V gene end was trimmed by 5 bases and the J gene end by 7 bases; junction bases not matched to a gene: 14. Germline V gives CDR1 SGHTA, CDR2 FQGNSA. The CDR3 is CASSPGTGLSLWTQYF. For the CDR3, the DNA is TGTGCCAGCAGCCCTGGGACAGGGCTCTCACTTTGGACCCAGTACTTC.

This clone was detected only once. The chain couples TRBV30 to TRBJ2-3; 8 bases are shared with TRBD1. CDR1 and CDR2 from the germline V gene are GTSNPN and SVGIG (reference sequence). V gave up 4 bases and J gave up 4 bases; unmatched junction bases: 4. The CDR3 length is 13 residues. For the CDR3, the DNA is TGTGCCTGGAAAACGACAGGGGCAGATACGCAGTATTTT. Amino acids: CAWKTTGADTQYF.

V is TRBV27 and J is TRBJ2-3, with 9 bases identical to TRBD2. Germline values: CDR1 MNHEY, CDR2 SMNVEV (reference sequence). V lost 6 bases to trimming and J lost 6 bases; unmatched junction nucleotides: 7. CDR3 length equals 14 residues. The CDR3, as DNA: TGTGCCAGCAGCCCTAGCGGGGATGGCGATACGCAGTATTTT. It is translated as CASSPSGDGDTQYF.

This sequence joins TRBV11-3 and TRBJ1-5; D perhaps matches TRBD1 (6 bases). CDR3 size: 16 residues. The germline V gene encodes CDR1 SGHNT and CDR2 YENEEA. The V end was cut by 5 bases, the J end by 0 bases, with 14 bases between. This CDR3 is CASSPGQSHSNQPQHF. CDR3 DNA sequence: TGTGCCAGCAGCCCCGGACAGTCACATAGCAATCAGCCCCAGCATTTT. Using reference TRBV11-3 and TRBJ1-5 for the parts outside the CDR3, the full variable domain is EAGVVQSPRYKIIEKKQPVAFWCNPISGHNTLYWYLQNLGQGPELLIRYENEEAVDDSQLPKDRFSAERLKGVDSTLKIQPAELGDSAVYLCASSPGQSHSNQPQHFGDGTRLSIL.

V and J are TRBV2 and TRBJ2-1; TRBD1 aligns across 7 bases. This CDR3 has 15 amino acids. Unmatched junction bases numbered 9, after V lost 6 bases and J lost 4 bases. CDR1 and CDR2 from the germline V gene are SNHLY and FYNNEI. CDR3 in DNA: TGTGCCAGCAGCCCGGGGCAGGGGGATTACAATGAGCAGTTCTTC. Protein sequence: CASSPGQGDYNEQFF.

The rearrangement links TRBV6-6 to TRBJ1-1; 10 bases align to TRBD1. Trimming removed 5 bases from V and 6 bases from J; junction bases left unmatched: 6. Per germline, CDR1 MNHNY and CDR2 SVGAGI (reference sequence). The CDR3 has 14 amino acids. The CDR3 loop is CASSLDRGVAEAFF. The CDR3 coding sequence is TGTGCCAGCAGTCTGGACAGGGGGGTGGCTGAAGCTTTCTTT.

CDR3 protein: CSVVVGQGAKTQYF. In nucleotides, the CDR3 is TGCAGCGTTGTTGTGGGACAGGGGGCGAAGACCCAGTACTTC. J is TRBJ2-5 and V is TRBV29-1, with 12 bases matching TRBD1. The CDR3 is 14 residues long. Trimming at V came to 4 bases and at J to 6 bases, leaving 6 bases not matched to a gene. Germline V CDR1 and CDR2: SQVTM, ANQGSEA.

The CDR3 nucleotides are TGTGCCAGCAGTTTTAGAGACTCCAGAGGCTATGGCTACACCTTC. It encodes CASSFRDSRGYGYTF. V and J are TRBV28 and TRBJ1-2; D gene ambiguous. Germline lookup yields CDR1 MDHEN and CDR2 SYDVKM. This CDR3 is 15 amino acids long. V was trimmed by 3 bases and J by 4 bases, leaving 15 bases between them.

The CDR3 DNA reads TGTGCCATCAGTTACGACAGTTTTGGAAACACCATATATTTT. Translation gives CAISYDSFGNTIYF. The chain is built from TRBV10-3 and TRBJ1-3; TRBD1 might be the D (5 bases). The V gene's germline CDR1 is ENHRY and CDR2 SYGVKD. This CDR3 contains 14 residues. V was clipped by 5 bases and J by 3 bases, with 11 bases between them.

The V call is TRBV15, the J call TRBJ2-2; a possible D gene is TRBD2 (6 bases). CDR3 length: 15 residues. The ends were cut back, 2 bases at V and 2 bases at J, with 9 bases in the middle. Germline-derived CDR1 and CDR2 are LNHNV and YYDKDF (reference sequence). CDR3 sequence (DNA): TGTGCCACCAGCAGACCCGGGACTAACACCGGGGAGCTGTTTTTT. Encoded protein: CATSRPGTNTGELFF.

This chain connects TRBV6-6 to TRBJ2-1; D gene ambiguous. V lost 4 bases to trimming and J lost 5 bases, with 15 bases between them. The CDR3 runs to 15 residues. Germline CDR1 MNHNY, CDR2 SVGAGI (reference sequence). The CDR3 DNA follows: TGTGCCAGCAGTTTTTCATGGCTTGCCGACAATGAGCAGTTCTTC. It yields the protein CASSFSWLADNEQFF.

As to this clone: Within the sample, other DNA sequences also encode this same CDR3. The chain links TRBV9 to TRBJ2-3; 8 bases map to TRBD2. This CDR3 has 15 amino acids. Germline CDR1 SGDLS, CDR2 YYNGEE. Losses at the gene ends were 0 bases for V and 1 base for J; bases not matched to a gene: 1. The CDR3 region is CASSVGSGGTDTQYF. Here the CDR3 DNA reads TGTGCCAGCAGCGTAGGTAGCGGGGGCACAGATACGCAGTATTTT.

The chain carries TRBV10-3 and TRBJ2-7; D ambiguous. The V and J ends lost 4 bases and 0 bases respectively, with 10 bases between them. This CDR3 has 14 residues. Germline loops: CDR1 ENHRY, CDR2 SYGVKD. The CDR3: CAISVSTNSYEQYF. The CDR3 DNA follows: TGTGCCATCAGTGTTAGCACCAACTCCTACGAGCAGTACTTC.

V is TRBV5-6 and J is TRBJ2-4; possibly TRBD2 for D (5 bases). This CDR3 has 17 amino acids. The V gene's germline CDR1 is SGHDT and CDR2 YYEEEE. Deletions cut 0 bases from V and 0 bases from J, with 13 bases between. This CDR3 reads CASSLGELRLAKNIQYF. In DNA, the CDR3 is TGTGCCAGCAGCTTGGGGGAGCTGCGTTTAGCCAAAAACATTCAGTACTTC.

This clone was seen once. V is TRBV7-9 and J is TRBJ2-1; D perhaps matches TRBD2 (5 bases). Germline V gene lookup returns CDR1 SEHNR and CDR2 FQNEAQ (reference sequence). V was cut by 5 bases and J by 1 base, with 9 bases left in between. This CDR3 is built from 14 residues. The CDR3 region has the DNA TGTGCCAGCAGCCCGGACTGGTCCTACAATGAGCAGTTCTTC. Translated: CASSPDWSYNEQFF.

The V gene is TRBV28, the J gene TRBJ2-1; 10 nucleotides agree with TRBD2. The CDR3 consists of 16 residues. V was clipped by 1 base and J by 4 bases; unmatched bases: 4. Per the germline V gene, CDR1 is MDHEN and CDR2 is SYDVKM. The CDR3 is CASSLSGTSDYNEQFF. The CDR3 DNA reads as TGTGCCAGCAGTTTATCAGGGACTAGCGATTACAATGAGCAGTTCTTC.

V usage is TRBV11-3 and J usage is TRBJ1-5, with 8 nucleotides matching TRBD1. The CDR3 is made up of 18 amino acids. The trim removed 6 bases at V and 6 bases at J, leaving 19 bases unmatched. Germline-derived CDR1 and CDR2 are SGHNT and YENEEA. The CDR3, as DNA: TGTGCCAGCAGACTAACTCAGGGGGCGCCCGGTTGGGGTCAGCCCCAGCATTTT. Residues: CASRLTQGAPGWGQPQHF.

CDR3: CASSLTGPPPLHF. DNA for the CDR3: TGTGCCAGCAGCCTCACAGGGCCCCCACCCCTCCACTTT. V and J are TRBV14 and TRBJ1-6; perhaps TRBD1 as D (6 bases). This CDR3 has 13 residues. The V gene's germline CDR1 is SGHDN and CDR2 FVKESK. V lost 4 bases and J 11 bases, leaving 12 bases between the germline ends.

V is TRBV6-6 and J is TRBJ2-2; the match to TRBD2 covers 11 bases. Trimming cost V 6 bases and J 2 bases; bases outside gene matches: 5. The CDR3 is 16 residues long. CDR1 MNHNY and CDR2 SVGAGI come from the germline V gene (reference sequence). CDR3 bases: TGTGCCAGCAGCCCGCTAGCGGGAGGCAACACCGGGGAGCTGTTTTTT. It translates to CASSPLAGGNTGELFF.

This chain links TRBV7-9 with TRBJ2-3, with 10 positions matching TRBD2. The V and J ends lost 4 bases and 2 bases, in that order; junction bases with no gene match: 6. Germline assignment: CDR1 SEHNR and CDR2 FQNEAQ (reference sequence). The CDR3 consists of 16 residues. CDR3 amino acids: CASSYGTSASTDTQYF. The CDR3 DNA is TGTGCCAGCAGCTACGGGACTAGCGCGTCCACAGATACGCAGTATTTT. The variable domain in full, completed from reference TRBV7-9 and TRBJ2-3, reads DTGVSQNPRHKITKRGQNVTFRCDPISEHNRLYWYRQTLGQGPEFLTYFQNEAQLEKSRLLSDRFSAERPKGSFSTLEIQRTEQGDSAMYLCASSYGTSASTDTQYFGPGTRLTVL.

The chain couples TRBV15 to TRBJ2-2, with 7 bases aligning to TRBD2. Per the germline V gene, CDR1 is LNHNV and CDR2 is YYDKDF (reference sequence). The ends lost 6 bases at V and 6 bases at J; junction bases unmatched: 10. The CDR3 covers 15 residues. CDR3 bases: TGTGCCACCAGGGGAGGGAGGGAGGTGTCCGGGGAGCTGTTTTTT. Translating gives CATRGGREVSGELFF. Full variable domain (rest looked up from reference TRBV15 and TRBJ2-2): DAMVIQNPRYQVTQFGKPVTLSCSQTLNHNVMYWYQQKSSQAPKLLFHYYDKDFNNEADTPDNFQSRRPNTSFCFLDIRSPGLGDTAMYLCATRGGREVSGELFFGEGSRLTVL.

The rearrangement joins TRBV7-2 to TRBJ2-2; 10 bases map to TRBD1. The trim removed 4 bases at V and 2 bases at J, leaving 4 bases unmatched. The CDR3 length is 16 residues. Germline V lookup: CDR1 SGHTA, CDR2 FQGNSA. CDR3: CASSSGQGPNTGELFF. In DNA form, the CDR3 reads TGTGCCAGCAGCTCGGGACAGGGGCCCAACACCGGGGAGCTGTTTTTT.

The chain joins TRBV6-1 to TRBJ1-5; TRBD1 might be the D (5 bases). CDR1 MNHNS and CDR2 SASEGT come from the germline V gene. The CDR3 loop spans 15 amino acids. Trimming cost V 4 bases and J 4 bases, with 14 bases left between them. The CDR3 nucleotides are TGTGCCAGCAGTGGGCAGGGAGGCGAAAATCAGCCCCAGCATTTT. Translation: CASSGQGGENQPQHF.